These T cell receptor beta chains were read from a single sample in a study of T cell repertoires in aging, cancer and after chemotherapy. TCRdb recomputed calls from the multiplex PCR reads with MiXCR, one row per CDR3 protein. The data contain some 410 distinct CDR3 sequences, roughly 27% of them seen just once; the ten biggest clones take up over 50%. Sequencing input: blood. These receptors were collected from a human donor with a solid tumor. CDR3s include the opening cysteine and the closing phenylalanine or tryptophan. Fields, in order: clone size, V gene, CDR3 length, J gene, CDR3 protein. Not every row has a clone size; where given, it reads once, few, many or a size class.

size: -
V: TRBV28
length: 16
J: TRBJ1-5
CDR3: CASSPIQSDSRRAQHF

size: hyperexpanded
V: TRBV7-6
length: 15
J: TRBJ2-5
CDR3: CASSHDGGQGETQYF

size: few
V: TRBV5-4
length: 16
J: TRBJ2-2
CDR3: CASSRRTSENTGELFF

size: -
V: TRBV5-1
length: 16
J: TRBJ2-3
CDR3: CASGPADQAHTDTQYF

size: large
V: TRBV12-3/TRBV12-4
length: 14
J: TRBJ1-6
CDR3: CASIRGSDNSPLHF

size: few
V: TRBV18
length: 17
J: TRBJ2-3
CDR3: CASSPPSQLLQGDTQYF

size: few
V: TRBV5-4
length: 17
J: TRBJ2-1
CDR3: CASSPGTSGIMGDEQFF

size: -
V: TRBV7-9
length: 14
J: TRBJ1-3
CDR3: CASSFRGAGNTIYF

size: -
V: TRBV20-1
length: 14
J: TRBJ2-5
CDR3: CSARGGGIQETQYF

size: large
V: TRBV6-2/TRBV6-3
length: 20
J: TRBJ1-2
CDR3: CASSDLSGTFRISSNYGYTF

size: large
V: TRBV15
length: 15
J: TRBJ2-7
CDR3: CATSRDKGSPYEQYF

size: -
V: TRBV4-3
length: 16
J: TRBJ1-4
CDR3: CASSRTRGLSGEKLFF

size: large
V: TRBV30
length: 16
J: TRBJ2-3
CDR3: CAWSTGTSGEADTQYF

size: large
V: TRBV27
length: 16
J: TRBJ2-6
CDR3: CASSPYSGAGANVLTF

size: large
V: TRBV6-5
length: 14
J: TRBJ1-6
CDR3: CASSYSSRESPLHF

size: large
V: TRBV12-3/TRBV12-4
length: 15
J: TRBJ1-6
CDR3: CASSAVGTGHSPLHF

size: few
V: TRBV20-1
length: 15
J: TRBJ1-4
CDR3: CSARGLGEFNEKLFF

size: -
V: TRBV5-1
length: 15
J: TRBJ2-2
CDR3: CASQRGRANTGELFF

size: large
V: TRBV6-5
length: 16
J: TRBJ2-1
CDR3: CASTPPGNMGYNEQFF

size: -
V: TRBV24-1
length: 15
J: TRBJ2-1
CDR3: CATSKAGPPGDEQFF

size: -
V: TRBV5-5
length: 14
J: TRBJ1-1
CDR3: CASSLWGMGTEAFF

size: large
V: TRBV5-4
length: 14
J: TRBJ2-5
CDR3: CASSPGAGQETQYF

size: -
V: TRBV5-4
length: 17
J: TRBJ2-6
CDR3: CASSFGGRSSGANVLTF

size: -
V: TRBV20-1
length: 14
J: TRBJ1-1
CDR3: CSARGLQGAVEAFF

size: -
V: TRBV7-2
length: 14
J: TRBJ2-2
CDR3: CASSPDQAPGELFF

size: -
V: TRBV6-5
length: 14
J: TRBJ2-7
CDR3: CASSGLAGHYEQYF

size: -
V: TRBV11-2
length: 14
J: TRBJ2-7
CDR3: CASSQTSGSYEQYF